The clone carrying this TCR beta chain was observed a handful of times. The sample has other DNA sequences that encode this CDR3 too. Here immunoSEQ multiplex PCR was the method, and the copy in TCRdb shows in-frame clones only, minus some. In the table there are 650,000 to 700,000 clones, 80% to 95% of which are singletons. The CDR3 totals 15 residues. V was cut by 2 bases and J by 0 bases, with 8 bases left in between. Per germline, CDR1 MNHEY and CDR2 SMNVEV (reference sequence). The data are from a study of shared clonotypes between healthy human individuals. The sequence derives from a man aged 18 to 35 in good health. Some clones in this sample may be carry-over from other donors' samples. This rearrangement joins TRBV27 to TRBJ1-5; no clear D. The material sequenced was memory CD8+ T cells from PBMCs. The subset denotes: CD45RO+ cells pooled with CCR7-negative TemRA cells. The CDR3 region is CASSLGWGSNQPQHF. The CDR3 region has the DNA TGTGCCAGCAGTTTAGGGTGGGGTAGCAATCAGCCCCAGCATTTT.